The 25 T cell receptor beta chains reported below all come from one sample, sequenced in a study of OX40 agonist ivuxolimab in advanced cancers. Profiled with immunoSEQ multiplex PCR; TCRdb holds only in-frame clones, not every one. This repertoire shows 100,000 or so clones, approximately 94% found once; its top ten account for approximately 2%. Sequences were derived from CD4+ or CD8+ T cells sorted from blood, sampled in a trial of the OX40 agonist ivuxolimab. These receptors were obtained from an adult with an advanced solid tumor such as melanoma, head and neck, liver or kidney cancer.

V gene TRBV7-2 combines with J gene TRBJ2-7, with D possibly matching TRBD1 (6 bases). This CDR3 is 13 amino acids long. Trimming removed 4 bases at V and 0 bases at J, with 7 bases between. Looked up from germline, CDR1 is SGHTA and CDR2 is FQGNSA. CDR3 nucleotides: TGTGCCAGCAGCTCGGACAGCTCCTACGAGCAGTACTTC. Residues: CASSSDSSYEQYF.

The rearrangement joins TRBV9 to TRBJ2-1; no clear D gene. This CDR3 comprises 14 residues. CDR1 is SGDLS and CDR2 is YYNGEE in the germline V gene. V was trimmed by 0 bases and J by 2 bases, leaving 6 bases between them. The CDR3 spells CASSVETPYNEQFF. CDR3 nucleotide sequence: TGTGCCAGCAGCGTAGAGACACCCTACAATGAGCAGTTCTTC.

V and J are TRBV7-9 and TRBJ2-7; a possible D gene is TRBD2 (6 bases). This CDR3 is built from 13 residues. The V gene lost 5 bases and the J gene lost 4 bases, with 12 bases spanning the gap. CDR1 and CDR2 (germline): SEHNR, FQNEAQ (reference sequence). CDR3: CASSPTGLYEQYF. In nucleotides, the CDR3 is TGTGCCAGCAGCCCAACGGGACTTTACGAGCAGTACTTC.

V usage is TRBV19 and J usage is TRBJ2-1; D not certain. The CDR3 is made up of 15 amino acids. Between the trimmed V and J ends, which lost 3 bases and 5 bases, there was a span of 14 bases. Germline CDR1 and CDR2: LNHDA and SQIVND (reference sequence). For the CDR3, the DNA is TGTGCCAGTAGTATTCTGCATACGTTGAACAATGAGCAGTTCTTC. This gives the protein CASSILHTLNNEQFF.

This clone was seen only once. The V call is TRBV7-8, the J call TRBJ2-7; D gene unclear. This CDR3 spans 14 amino acids. Germline assignment: CDR1 SGHVS and CDR2 FQNEAQ. The V and J ends lost 1 base and 6 bases respectively, with 13 bases between them. The CDR3 reads CASSLDGVGPEQYF. CDR3 nucleotide sequence: TGTGCCAGCAGCTTAGATGGCGTTGGTCCCGAGCAGTACTTC.

This clone was recorded once. The V call is TRBV6-5, the J call TRBJ2-5; a possible D gene is TRBD1 (6 bases). The V and J ends lost 2 bases and 4 bases respectively, with 14 bases between them. From germline, CDR1 is MNHEY and CDR2 SVGAGI. The CDR3 has 15 residues. The CDR3 is CASSYGAGVIETQYF. In nucleotides, the CDR3 is TGTGCCAGCAGTTACGGGGCAGGGGTCATAGAGACCCAGTACTTC.

The V and J genes are TRBV11-2 and TRBJ2-7; 12 bases line up with TRBD1. V shed 4 bases, J shed 6 bases, and the junction held 7 bases outside the gene matches. The CDR3 is 15 residues long. CDR1 is SGHAT and CDR2 is FQNNGV in the germline V gene. CDR3 sequence (DNA): TGTGCCAGCAGCTCCCGGGACAGGGGGCGCGGCGAGCAGTACTTC. Its protein is CASSSRDRGRGEQYF. The full variable domain, rest sourced from reference TRBV11-2 and TRBJ2-7, is EAGVAQSPRYKIIEKRQSVAFWCNPISGHATLYWYQQILGQGPKLLIQFQNNGVVDDSQLPKDRFSAERLKGVDSTLKIQPAKLEDSAVYLCASSSRDRGRGEQYFGPGTRLTVT.

This chain uses TRBV6-4 with TRBJ2-3; D might be TRBD1 (6 bases). Trimming removed 3 bases at V and 3 bases at J, with 13 bases between. The V gene's germline CDR1 is MRHNA and CDR2 SNTAGT. The CDR3 runs 15 residues. The CDR3 region is CASSDGGLGTDTQYF. Here the CDR3 DNA reads TGTGCCAGCAGTGATGGGGGCCTCGGAACAGATACGCAGTATTTT.

This chain links TRBV6-1 with TRBJ1-1; D perhaps matches TRBD1 (5 bases). CDR1 and CDR2 (germline): MNHNS, SASEGT. This CDR3 is built from 14 residues. V dropped 10 bases and J dropped 3 bases, with 18 bases sitting between them. The CDR3 spells CAIDWGLLDTEAFF. CDR3 nucleotides: TGTGCCATTGACTGGGGCTTGCTTGACACTGAAGCTTTCTTT.

The rearrangement uses TRBV19 and TRBJ2-5; tentative D call: TRBD1 (6 bases). CDR1 LNHDA and CDR2 SQIVND come from the germline V gene (reference sequence). The CDR3 runs 15 residues. Trimming pared 0 bases from V and 4 bases from J, leaving 12 bases between. CDR3 nucleotides: TGTGCCAGTAGTATAGATCCTACAGGGCCAGAGACCCAGTACTTC. It encodes CASSIDPTGPETQYF.

The chain uses TRBV6-1 and TRBJ2-3; D gene uncertain. There are 13 residues in the CDR3. Germline lookup yields CDR1 MNHNS and CDR2 SASEGT. Trimming cost V 6 bases and J 2 bases, with 9 bases left between them. CDR3 in DNA: TGTGCCAGCAGCCCAGACATCACAGATACGCAGTATTTT. Translation gives CASSPDITDTQYF.

The chain is built from TRBV5-1 and TRBJ1-1; the match to TRBD1 covers 7 bases. CDR3 size: 14 residues. J was trimmed by 6 bases and V by 5 bases; bases with no gene match: 10. The V gene's germline CDR1 is SGHRS and CDR2 YFSETQ. CDR3 DNA: TGCGCCAGCAGTGTCGGGCAGGGGGTATCTGAAGCTTTCTTT. This gives the protein CASSVGQGVSEAFF.

This chain links TRBV7-8 with TRBJ1-3, with D perhaps matching TRBD1 (5 bases). V was trimmed by 4 bases and J by 1 base, leaving 11 bases between them. This CDR3 has 15 residues. Germline lookup yields CDR1 SGHVS and CDR2 FQNEAQ. CDR3: CASSSGISSGNTIYF. The CDR3, as DNA: TGTGCCAGCAGCTCAGGGATTTCGTCTGGAAACACCATATATTTT.

The chain employs TRBV4-1 and TRBJ1-1; D gene unclear. CDR1 is MGHRA and CDR2 is YSYEKL in the germline V gene. V gave up 3 bases and J gave up 4 bases, with 12 bases separating them. The CDR3 is 14 amino acids. CDR3: CASSQTGSSTEAFF. CDR3 sequence (DNA): TGCGCCAGCAGCCAGACGGGGTCCAGCACTGAAGCTTTCTTT.

The chain links TRBV5-6 to TRBJ2-1, with TRBD2 matching over 9 bases. CDR1 is SGHDT, CDR2 YYEEEE, per germline. This CDR3 has 16 residues. Trimming removed 0 bases from V and 8 bases from J; junction bases left unmatched: 9. This chain's CDR3 is CASSLGRREGQDEQFF. The CDR3 nucleotides read TGTGCCAGCAGCTTGGGACGGCGGGAGGGCCAGGATGAGCAGTTCTTC.

V is TRBV5-6 and J is TRBJ1-1, with D maybe TRBD1 (5 bases). The V end lost 0 bases, the J end lost 3 bases, and 6 bases lay between the germline ends. Germline-derived CDR1 and CDR2 are SGHDT and YYEEEE. The CDR3 spans 13 residues. CDR3 coding DNA: TGTGCCAGCAGCTTGGCGGGGGACACTGAAGCTTTCTTT. Its protein product is CASSLAGDTEAFF.

This chain joins TRBV9 and TRBJ1-1; D may be TRBD1 (6 bases). The CDR3 has 15 residues. The germline V and J ends were trimmed by 5 bases and 1 base, with 15 bases remaining between them. The V gene's germline CDR1 is SGDLS and CDR2 YYNGEE. The CDR3, as DNA: TGTGCCAGCAGTCTTCCCTCGACAGGGAACACTGAAGCTTTCTTT. Amino acid sequence: CASSLPSTGNTEAFF.

This chain connects TRBV5-6 to TRBJ2-2; D uncertain. The germline V and J ends were trimmed by 1 base and 3 bases, with 4 bases remaining between them. This CDR3 is built from 13 residues. Germline V CDR1 and CDR2: SGHDT, YYEEEE. CDR3 region: CASSLFYTGELFF. The DNA for the CDR3 is TGTGCCAGCAGCTTGTTCTACACCGGGGAGCTGTTTTTT.

The V gene is TRBV4-3, the J gene TRBJ2-1, with 10 bases lining up with TRBD2. J lost 9 bases, V lost 10 bases, and 9 bases had no gene match. The CDR3 contains 13 residues. Germline V CDR1 and CDR2: LGHNA, YSLEER. The CDR3 DNA sequence: TGCGCCACCGGGCAGCGGGAGGGCAGTGAGCAGTTCTTC. Translation gives CATGQREGSEQFF.

V gene TRBV14 combines with J gene TRBJ2-7; 14 bases align to TRBD2. The V gene end was trimmed by 0 bases and the J gene end by 5 bases; junction bases not matched to a gene: 12. The germline CDR1 and CDR2 sequences are SGHDN and FVKESK. This CDR3 contains 19 residues. The CDR3 nucleotides read TGTGCCAGCAGCCAAGATAACGAGGGACTAGCGGGAGTTAGAAACGAGCAGTACTTC. Protein sequence: CASSQDNEGLAGVRNEQYF.

This chain links TRBV10-2 with TRBJ1-4; 8 bases are shared with TRBD1. Germline V gene data show CDR1 as WSHSY and CDR2 as SAAADI. V was pared by 5 bases and J by 6 bases, with 5 bases of the junction left unmatched. This CDR3 is built from 14 residues. The CDR3 sequence is CASSWGQVDEKLFF. The DNA for the CDR3 is TGCGCCAGCAGTTGGGGACAGGTCGATGAAAAACTGTTTTTT.

In this sample, this clone turned up once. The J gene is TRBJ2-7, the V gene TRBV5-4; perhaps TRBD1 as D (6 bases). Trimming pared 4 bases from V and 3 bases from J, leaving 14 bases between. Per germline, CDR1 SGHNT and CDR2 YYREEE (reference sequence). The CDR3 has 14 amino acids. The CDR3 sequence: CASSPTTGYYEQYF. The CDR3, as DNA: TGTGCCAGCAGCCCTACTACAGGGTACTACGAGCAGTACTTC.

The chain employs TRBV19 and TRBJ2-1; TRBD1 matches at 9 bases. The CDR3 sequence is 15 residues long. V dropped 8 bases and J dropped 8; count of bases not matched to a gene: 13. CDR1 and CDR2 (germline): LNHDA, SQIVND (reference sequence). Here the CDR3 reads CASGGGTGRRDEQFF. CDR3 in DNA: TGTGCCAGTGGTGGTGGGACAGGGAGGAGGGATGAGCAGTTCTTC.

The V and J genes are TRBV12-5 and TRBJ2-5; D gene ambiguous. Trimming took 6 bases from V and 5 from J, leaving 16 bases between them. CDR1 is LGHNT, CDR2 FRNRAP, per germline. CDR3 length: 14 residues. The CDR3 DNA follows: TGTGCTAGTGGGCCTGACGATATTGGGGAGACCCAGTACTTC. It yields the protein CASGPDDIGETQYF.

The chain recombines TRBV27 with TRBJ1-1; tentative D call: TRBD1 (5 bases). The CDR3 runs to 14 residues. V gave up 5 bases and J gave up 0 bases, with 10 bases separating them. CDR1 is MNHEY and CDR2 is SMNVEV in the germline V gene (reference sequence). CDR3 protein: CASSRRGVNTEAFF. DNA for the CDR3: TGTGCCAGCAGTCGAAGGGGAGTGAACACTGAAGCTTTCTTT.